Ten or more counts support the clone carrying this TCR beta chain. As part of library construction, unique molecular identifiers were attached to individual cDNA molecules. TCRdb re-called the 5' RACE reads through MiXCR, storing one row per CDR3 protein. The data contain 45,000 to 70,000 distinct CDR3 sequences, 6.2% of them singletons. The sample originates from a study of early T cells in non-severe SARS-CoV-2 infection. The V and J ends lost 0 bases and 2 bases, in that order; junction bases with no gene match: 2. This CDR3 contains 17 residues. The germline V gene encodes CDR1 KGHSH and CDR2 LQKENI.

This sequence joins TRBV18 and TRBJ2-7, with TRBD2 matching 15 bases. Sequencing was carried out using whole blood. This clonotype was sampled from an adult who was a healthcare worker with PCR-confirmed SARS-CoV-2 infection or an uninfected control (not recorded which). The CDR3 is CASSPPGLAGGTYEQYF. Written as DNA, the CDR3 is TGTGCCAGCTCACCACCGGGACTAGCGGGGGGAACCTACGAGCAGTACTTC.